The 30 T cell receptor beta chains in this list originate from one sample, sequenced in a study of a mutant IDH1 vaccine in newly diagnosed glioma. Time point of the sample: baseline, week 1 (first vaccination visit). Treatment specified: pre-vaccination baseline after standard-of-care therapy. Measured with immunoSEQ multiplex PCR; TCRdb has only the in-frame clones, and not every one. The table shows more than 80,000 clones, with about four fifths occurring only once. Sequenced material: PBMCs, taken from a glioma patient treated with radiotherapy, temozolomide or both. The receptors here all came from a woman in her forties or fifties with glioma.

The chain joins TRBV9 to TRBJ2-5; weak D call: TRBD1 (6 bases). This CDR3 contains 15 residues. With 0 bases removed from V and 3 bases from J, the gap between germline ends came to 12 bases. Germline CDR1 reads SGDLS; CDR2 reads YYNGEE. DNA of the CDR3: TGTGCCAGCAGCGTAGGAGGGGGTTCAAAAGAGACCCAGTACTTC. It specifies CASSVGGGSKETQYF.

V usage is TRBV7-2 and J usage is TRBJ1-5, with 7 positions matching TRBD1. The CDR3 is made up of 14 amino acids. Germline CDR1 is SGHTA and CDR2 is FQGNSA. The V gene end was trimmed by 4 bases and the J gene end by 4 bases; junction bases not matched to a gene: 4. The CDR3 DNA reads TGTGCCAGCAGCTCATCAGGGGGAAATCAGCCCCAGCATTTT. Encoded protein: CASSSSGGNQPQHF.

This chain links TRBV18 with TRBJ1-5; TRBD1 matches at 8 bases. The CDR3 has 16 amino acids. V was clipped by 3 bases and J by 3 bases; unmatched bases: 7. CDR1 is KGHSH, CDR2 LQKENI, per germline. CDR3 in amino acids: CASSPDSGGDNQPQHF. CDR3 bases: TGTGCCAGCTCACCGGATTCAGGGGGCGACAATCAGCCCCAGCATTTT.

This clone was picked up a small number of times. CDR3 coding DNA: TGTGCCAGCAGCCTTACAGGGGGCTTCTACGAGCAGTACTTC. Its translation is CASSLTGGFYEQYF. The chain has TRBV9 and TRBJ2-7; 9 bases map to TRBD1. This CDR3 is built from 14 residues. V lost 4 bases, J lost 3 bases, and 5 bases stayed unmatched. From germline, CDR1 is SGDLS and CDR2 YYNGEE.

This chain uses TRBV5-1 with TRBJ2-3; 7 bases map to TRBD1. This CDR3 spans 15 amino acids. With 7 bases clipped from V and 0 bases from J, the junction kept 8 bases outside the gene matches. The germline V gene has CDR1 SGHRS and CDR2 YFSETQ. The CDR3 DNA reads TGCGCCAGCGGTATGGGACAGACTAGCACAGATACGCAGTATTTT. As protein: CASGMGQTSTDTQYF.

The chain employs TRBV9 and TRBJ2-1, with D perhaps TRBD2 (7 bases). The CDR3 loop spans 15 amino acids. V gave up 0 bases and J gave up 8 bases, with 15 bases separating them. Germline V gives CDR1 SGDLS, CDR2 YYNGEE. The DNA for the CDR3 is TGTGCCAGCAGCGTAGCCGGGGGGCGAGGGGATGAGCAGTTCTTC. Amino acids: CASSVAGGRGDEQFF.

The chain has TRBV6-5 and TRBJ1-1, with D perhaps matching TRBD1 (5 bases). Germline V gives CDR1 MNHEY, CDR2 SVGAGI. V dropped 0 bases and J dropped 8 bases, with 16 bases sitting between them. This CDR3 spans 15 amino acids. The CDR3 loop reads CASSYSRGIRVEAFF. The CDR3 DNA follows: TGTGCCAGCAGTTACTCTCGGGGGATCAGAGTCGAAGCTTTCTTT.

The chain couples TRBV18 to TRBJ1-5; 8 nucleotides line up with TRBD1. The germline CDR1 and CDR2 sequences are KGHSH and LQKENI. The V gene end was trimmed by 6 bases and the J gene end by 4 bases; junction bases not matched to a gene: 14. The CDR3 has 17 amino acids. DNA for the CDR3: TGTGCCAGCTCGCCGGGGGTACAGGGGGGTGGAAATCAGCCCCAGCATTTT. Its translation is CASSPGVQGGGNQPQHF.

The rearrangement uses TRBV14 and TRBJ1-2; D gene unclear. The CDR3 contains 13 residues. Trimming pared 2 bases from V and 5 bases from J, leaving 9 bases between. Per germline, CDR1 SGHDN and CDR2 FVKESK. CDR3 nucleotide sequence: TGTGCCAGCAGCCAATTGCGGGAATATGGCTACACCTTC. The encoded protein is CASSQLREYGYTF.

Written as DNA, the CDR3 is TGTGCCAGCAGTGGACTGGTGGACTACAATGAGCAGTTCTTC. Its translation is CASSGLVDYNEQFF. The V call is TRBV2, the J call TRBJ2-1; D uncertain. The length of the CDR3 is 14 residues. Germline assignment: CDR1 SNHLY and CDR2 FYNNEI. The V end lost 4 bases, the J end lost 3 bases, and 10 bases lay between the germline ends.

The V call is TRBV5-6, the J call TRBJ1-2; D is ambiguous. The CDR3 consists of 15 residues. In germline, CDR1 is SGHDT, CDR2 YYEEEE. The V end lost 0 bases, the J end lost 7 bases, and 16 bases lay between the germline ends. As DNA, the CDR3 is TGTGCCAGCAGCTTGGACGGGCGCGGCGTAAGTGGCTACACCTTC. It yields the protein CASSLDGRGVSGYTF.

This clone occurred a few times. The V call is TRBV6-6, the J call TRBJ1-2; 7 positions match TRBD1. Germline V lookup: CDR1 MNHNY, CDR2 SVGAGI (reference sequence). The CDR3 is 13 amino acids. V was pared by 10 bases and J by 8 bases, with 13 bases of the junction left unmatched. The CDR3 coding sequence is TGTGCCACCGGGGGACAGCCGTGGAAGGGCTACACCTTC. Translated, it gives CATGGQPWKGYTF.

The chain recombines TRBV2 with TRBJ1-5; 11 nucleotides align to TRBD1. The CDR3 totals 15 residues. The V gene's germline CDR1 is SNHLY and CDR2 FYNNEI. V gave up 5 bases and J gave up 7 bases; unmatched junction bases: 7. CDR3 region: CASSIGTGGGQPQHF. DNA of the CDR3: TGTGCCAGCAGTATCGGGACAGGGGGAGGACAGCCCCAGCATTTT.

This chain joins TRBV6-5 and TRBJ2-7; 9 positions match TRBD1. This CDR3 comprises 15 residues. Germline V CDR1 and CDR2: MNHEY, SVGAGI. Trimming at V came to 6 bases and at J to 2 bases, leaving 8 bases not matched to a gene. CDR3 coding DNA: TGTGCCAGCAGGCGGGGACAGGGCCAGACCTACGAGCAGTACTTC. Its translation: CASRRGQGQTYEQYF.

This clone was detected only a few times. The chain uses TRBV4-2 and TRBJ2-2; 11 bases are a match to TRBD2. From germline, CDR1 is LGHNA and CDR2 YNFKEQ. V trimming: 6 bases; J trimming: 6 bases; junction bases outside the gene matches: 0. The CDR3 totals 13 residues. The CDR3 coding sequence is TGTGCCAGCAGGGGACTAGCGGCCGGGGAGCTGTTTTTT. This encodes CASRGLAAGELFF.

The chain uses TRBV5-1 and TRBJ2-7; 8 bases are shared with TRBD2. V was pared by 4 bases and J by 0 bases, with 12 bases of the junction left unmatched. This CDR3 contains 17 residues. Germline CDR1 reads SGHRS; CDR2 reads YFSETQ. As DNA, the CDR3 is TGCGCCAGCAGCCGACTGGCCAGAGCGGGGGACTCCTACGAGCAGTACTTC. This gives the protein CASSRLARAGDSYEQYF.

The chain combines TRBV28 with TRBJ1-5; D ambiguous. Trimming shortened V by 3 bases and J by 0 bases, and 9 bases separated the two germline ends. The CDR3 covers 15 residues. The germline CDR1 and CDR2 sequences are MDHEN and SYDVKM. The CDR3 DNA reads TGTGCCAGCAGTTTGGAGGGCGTTAGCAATCAGCCCCAGCATTTT. Its protein product is CASSLEGVSNQPQHF.

CDR3 protein: CASSEYGTGLSNYGYTF. The CDR3 DNA sequence: TGTGCCAGCAGTGAATATGGGACAGGGCTTTCTAACTATGGCTACACCTTC. The V call is TRBV25-1, the J call TRBJ1-2, with 9 bases fitting TRBD1. Germline V gene sequence: CDR1 MGHDK, CDR2 SYGVNS. CDR3 size: 17 residues. Trimming at V came to 0 bases and at J to 0 bases, leaving 5 bases not matched to a gene.

V is TRBV20-1 and J is TRBJ1-1; D gene ambiguous. This CDR3 region has 10 residues. V lost 3 bases, J lost 6 bases, and 5 bases lay in between. Per the germline V gene, CDR1 is DFQATT and CDR2 is SNEGSKA (reference sequence). CDR3 protein: CSARAAEAFF. The CDR3 DNA sequence: TGCAGTGCTAGGGCGGCTGAAGCTTTCTTT.

The CDR3 is CASSPRGVTDTQYF. The CDR3 coding sequence is TGCGCCAGCAGCCCCCGAGGGGTCACAGATACGCAGTATTTT. This sequence joins TRBV5-1 and TRBJ2-3; either TRBD1 or TRBD2 may fit D (5 bases each). The ends were cut back, 4 bases at V and 2 bases at J, with 11 bases in the middle. Germline V gene lookup returns CDR1 SGHRS and CDR2 YFSETQ. The CDR3 contains 14 residues.

The chain is built from TRBV6-1 and TRBJ1-2; D uncertain. Trimming removed 5 bases at V and 5 bases at J, with 9 bases between. CDR3 size: 12 residues. Looked up from germline, CDR1 is MNHNS and CDR2 is SASEGT. In DNA form, the CDR3 reads TGTGCCAGCAGTCCCCGGGCTTATGGCTACACCTTC. This encodes CASSPRAYGYTF.

The chain carries TRBV5-4 and TRBJ2-2; D is ambiguous. V shed 0 bases and J shed 6 bases, with 6 bases lying between them. The CDR3 extends over 13 amino acids. The V gene's germline CDR1 is SGHNT and CDR2 YYREEE (reference sequence). The CDR3, as DNA: TGTGCCAGCAGCTTGGCCGATCCCGGGGAGCTGTTTTTT. It codes for CASSLADPGELFF.

The chain uses TRBV9 and TRBJ2-3; D tentatively fits TRBD1 or TRBD2 (7 bases each). Per germline, CDR1 SGDLS and CDR2 YYNGEE. CDR3 length: 16 amino acids. V was trimmed by 6 bases and J by 2 bases, leaving 19 bases between them. CDR3 protein: CASTQSGGQPTDTQYF. CDR3 nucleotides: TGTGCCAGCACCCAGTCGGGGGGACAGCCCACAGATACGCAGTATTTT.

This clone has just one count. The V gene is TRBV7-2, the J gene TRBJ2-1, with D hard to call. The ends were cut back, 3 bases at V and 0 bases at J, with 6 bases in the middle. Germline V CDR1 and CDR2: SGHTA, FQGNSA. CDR3 length: 14 residues. CDR3 amino acids: CASSFDGSYNEQFF. The CDR3 DNA reads as TGTGCCAGCAGCTTCGACGGCTCCTACAATGAGCAGTTCTTC.

J is TRBJ2-1 and V is TRBV27; a possible D gene is TRBD2 (5 bases). The ends were cut back, 0 bases at V and 8 bases at J, with 11 bases in the middle. Germline V gives CDR1 MNHEY, CDR2 SMNVEV (reference sequence). This CDR3 is built from 14 residues. CDR3 amino acids: CASSLSGQADEQFF. Here the CDR3 DNA reads TGTGCCAGCAGTTTATCCGGCCAAGCGGATGAGCAGTTCTTC.

The J gene is TRBJ2-7, the V gene TRBV5-6; weak D call: TRBD1 (6 bases). This CDR3 spans 15 amino acids. Trimming took 4 bases from V and 3 from J, leaving 17 bases between them. Germline CDR1 reads SGHDT; CDR2 reads YYEEEE. The DNA for the CDR3 is TGTGCCAGCAGCATTAGACAGGCGAATATCTACGAGCAGTACTTC. This codes for CASSIRQANIYEQYF.

This chain joins TRBV20-1 and TRBJ2-1; unclear D gene. With 6 bases removed from V and 10 bases from J, the gap between germline ends came to 10 bases. In germline, CDR1 is DFQATT, CDR2 SNEGSKA (reference sequence). The CDR3 extends over 10 amino acids. CDR3 coding DNA: TGCAGTGCACGTAGATCCGAGCAGTTCTTC. It is translated as CSARRSEQFF.

V gene TRBV29-1 combines with J gene TRBJ1-4, with no clear D. CDR3 length: 14 amino acids. Trimming cost V 7 bases and J 0 bases, with 12 bases left between them. Germline-derived CDR1 and CDR2 are SQVTM and ANQGSEA. The CDR3 sequence: CSAGVGTTNEKLFF. Written as DNA, the CDR3 is TGCAGCGCCGGGGTGGGCACAACTAATGAAAAACTGTTTTTT.

The gene calls are TRBV2 and TRBJ2-7; no reliable D call. This CDR3 has 12 amino acids. V lost 4 bases and J 3 bases, leaving 7 bases between the germline ends. Germline CDR1 is SNHLY and CDR2 is FYNNEI. CDR3 in amino acids: CASSAGLYEQYF. The CDR3 DNA reads TGTGCCAGCAGTGCGGGTCTCTACGAGCAGTACTTC. Complete variable domain (other parts from reference TRBV2 and TRBJ2-7): EPEVTQTPSHQVTQMGQEVILRCVPISNHLYFYWYRQILGQKVEFLVSFYNNEISEKSEIFDDQFSVERPDGSNFTLKIRSTKLEDSAMYFCASSAGLYEQYFGPGTRLTVT.

The chain recombines TRBV2 with TRBJ1-2, with TRBD1 identical over 8 bases. V was clipped by 5 bases and J by 7 bases; unmatched bases: 3. Germline CDR1 is SNHLY and CDR2 is FYNNEI. This CDR3 has 12 amino acids. DNA of the CDR3: TGTGCCAGCAGTATCACAGGGGGTGGCTACACCTTC. Protein sequence: CASSITGGGYTF. The full variable domain, rest sourced from reference TRBV2 and TRBJ1-2, is EPEVTQTPSHQVTQMGQEVILRCVPISNHLYFYWYRQILGQKVEFLVSFYNNEISEKSEIFDDQFSVERPDGSNFTLKIRSTKLEDSAMYFCASSITGGGYTFGSGTRLTVV.